The 30 T cell receptor beta chains listed next were all sequenced from one sample in a study of T cell responses to AZD1222 COVID-19 vaccine (dated by TCRdb to the early 2020s). What this sample's time point label stands for: about 28 days (+/-7) after the second vaccine dose. The library was produced with the immunoSEQ multiplex PCR assay. TCRdb's version of the immuneACCESS table is confined to in-frame rearrangements and falls short of the full clone set. An unresolved V gene accounts for under half of the shortfall where checked; the remainder is of unknown origin. This sample is represented by approximately 150,000 clones; 70% to 90% of them were singletons. The top ten hold about 5.4% of the sample. The sample here was peripheral blood, taken 28 days after the second AZD1222 dose. The receptors come from an adult who received the AZD1222 COVID-19 vaccine.

This clone was found once. This chain links TRBV4-1 with TRBJ1-2, with TRBD1 matching 7 bases. The germline V gene encodes CDR1 MGHRA and CDR2 YSYEKL. V shed 1 base, J shed 8 bases, and the junction held 7 bases outside the gene matches. This CDR3 comprises 14 residues. CDR3 coding DNA: TGCGCCAGCAGCCAAGGACCTGTAGGGGGCGGCTACACCTTC. Residues: CASSQGPVGGGYTF.

The chain carries TRBV11-2 and TRBJ1-2; D is ambiguous. The CDR3 runs to 14 residues. V lost 7 bases, J lost 8 bases, and 20 bases lay in between. Germline CDR1 is SGHAT and CDR2 is FQNNGV. The DNA of the CDR3 is TGTGCCAGCACCTTTAGCGGGCAGGCAATAGGCTACACCTTC. As protein: CASTFSGQAIGYTF.

The J gene is TRBJ1-2, the V gene TRBV4-1, with a possible D match to TRBD1 (6 bases). The CDR3 contains 16 residues. The germline gives CDR1 MGHRA, CDR2 YSYEKL. The V gene lost 0 bases and the J gene lost 3 bases, with 14 bases spanning the gap. DNA for the CDR3: TGCGCCAGCAGCCAAGATCCGGGGGGGGCTTACTATGGCTACACCTTC. Its protein product is CASSQDPGGAYYGYTF.

The J gene is TRBJ2-7, the V gene TRBV2; the D gene is possibly TRBD2 (5 bases). V lost 7 bases to trimming and J lost 9 bases, with 16 bases between them. Germline lookup yields CDR1 SNHLY and CDR2 FYNNEI. The CDR3 has 12 residues. The CDR3, as DNA: TGTGCCAGCAATAAGAGGGCCGGTGGGCAGTACTTC. The encoded protein is CASNKRAGGQYF.

CDR3: CASSPGTGFVEQFF. The CDR3 DNA is TGCGCCAGCAGTCCCGGGACAGGGTTTGTTGAGCAGTTCTTC. The V and J genes are TRBV10-1 and TRBJ2-1, with 9 bases fitting TRBD1. The CDR3 sequence is 14 residues long. V shed 5 bases, J shed 9 bases, and the junction held 8 bases outside the gene matches. In germline, CDR1 is WNHNN, CDR2 SYGVQD (reference sequence).

The chain recombines TRBV11-2 with TRBJ2-2; D call uncertain. This CDR3 comprises 15 residues. Germline V gene data show CDR1 as SGHAT and CDR2 as FQNNGV. The V end was cut by 2 bases, the J end by 1 base, with 8 bases between. In DNA, the CDR3 is TGTGCCAGCAGCTTATCGGTTATGAACACCGGGGAGCTGTTTTTT. Its protein product is CASSLSVMNTGELFF.

This rearrangement joins TRBV5-1 to TRBJ1-4; D not resolved. Germline V gene lookup returns CDR1 SGHRS and CDR2 YFSETQ. V shed 2 bases and J shed 1 base, with 12 bases lying between them. The CDR3 extends over 16 amino acids. The CDR3 nucleotides are TGCGCCAGCAGCTTTGGGCCGATTGGAACTAATGAAAAACTGTTTTTT. This sequence encodes CASSFGPIGTNEKLFF.

The chain has TRBV3-1 (or the pseudogene TRBV3-2) and TRBJ1-1; the D gene is possibly TRBD1 (5 bases). Trimming cost V 11 bases and J 4 bases, with 17 bases left between them. The CDR3 contains 13 residues. Germline V gene sequence: CDR1 LGHDT, CDR2 YNNKEL (reference sequence). The CDR3 region has the DNA TGTGCCGTAGGGACGGGTGATGTCACTGAAGCTTTCTTT. It encodes CAVGTGDVTEAFF.

The table lists this clone with a count of one. The chain is built from TRBV6-5 and TRBJ2-7, with 10 bases that match TRBD1. Germline loops: CDR1 MNHEY, CDR2 SVGAGI. The CDR3 is 13 residues long. V dropped 6 bases and J dropped 7; count of bases not matched to a gene: 6. The CDR3 DNA sequence: TGTGCCAGCAGCGACAGGGGGCGCGTTGAGCAGTACTTC. Translation gives CASSDRGRVEQYF.

This chain uses TRBV7-9 with TRBJ2-7; TRBD2 agrees at 10 bases. Germline V gene lookup returns CDR1 SEHNR and CDR2 FQNEAQ (reference sequence). Trimming removed 0 bases from V and 3 bases from J; junction bases left unmatched: 8. This CDR3 has 17 residues. This CDR3 reads CASSLASLAGAYYEQYF. DNA for the CDR3: TGTGCCAGCAGCTTAGCGTCCCTAGCGGGAGCCTACTACGAGCAGTACTTC.

This clone was detected a few times. The DNA of the CDR3 is TGTGCCAGCAGCCCGGGAGAAACAGAGACCCAGTACTTC. Amino acids: CASSPGETETQYF. This chain uses TRBV6-5 with TRBJ2-5; possible D gene TRBD2, 6 bases. The CDR3 runs 13 residues. V lost 6 bases, J lost 4 bases, and 12 bases lay in between. The germline V gene has CDR1 MNHEY and CDR2 SVGAGI.

This chain links TRBV11-2 with TRBJ1-6, with 7 positions matching TRBD1. V shed 6 bases, J shed 9 bases, and the junction held 8 bases outside the gene matches. Germline V gene data show CDR1 as SGHAT and CDR2 as FQNNGV. This CDR3 is built from 14 residues. CDR3 loop: CASRGAGGSSPLHF. CDR3 DNA sequence: TGTGCCAGCAGAGGGGCAGGGGGTTCTTCACCCCTCCACTTT.

The chain couples TRBV7-9 to TRBJ1-1; the D is unclear. There are 12 residues in the CDR3. Trimming shortened V by 5 bases and J by 4 bases, and 8 bases separated the two germline ends. From germline, CDR1 is SEHNR and CDR2 FQNEAQ (reference sequence). CDR3 nucleotide sequence: TGTGCCAGCAGCGGGAGGAGCACTGAAGCTTTCTTT. It yields the protein CASSGRSTEAFF.

The table lists this clone with a few counts. V and J are TRBV5-4 and TRBJ2-7; 8 bases agree with TRBD1. Germline loops: CDR1 SGHNT, CDR2 YYREEE (reference sequence). There are 14 residues in the CDR3. Losses at the gene ends were 2 bases for V and 3 bases for J; bases not matched to a gene: 4. The CDR3 DNA sequence: TGTGCCAGCAGCTTCAGGGGGCTGGACTACGAGCAGTACTTC. Translating gives CASSFRGLDYEQYF.

V gene TRBV19 combines with J gene TRBJ2-1, with D perhaps assigned TRBD1 or TRBD2 (6 bases each). The CDR3 loop spans 14 amino acids. V was cut by 3 bases and J by 9 bases, with 15 bases left in between. The germline V gene has CDR1 LNHDA and CDR2 SQIVND (reference sequence). CDR3 DNA: TGTGCCAGTAGTATTACGGGGGCCTTGTCTGAGCAGTTCTTC. Translation: CASSITGALSEQFF.

This chain links TRBV7-9 with TRBJ1-6; TRBD1 matches at 8 bases. This CDR3 is 14 amino acids long. Germline lookup yields CDR1 SEHNR and CDR2 FQNEAQ (reference sequence). The V segment lost 5 bases and the J segment 8 bases; nucleotides outside the gene matches: 5. The CDR3 DNA follows: TGTGCCAGCAGCCATGACAGGGGAGATTCACCCCTCCACTTT. This encodes CASSHDRGDSPLHF.

Worth noting for this clone: The same CDR3 is also encoded by other DNA sequences in this sample. For the CDR3, the DNA is TGTGCCAGCAGCTGGGGAGTCTACGAGCAGTACTTC. This translates into CASSWGVYEQYF. The chain links TRBV28 to TRBJ2-7; D may be TRBD2 (5 bases). V dropped 6 bases and J dropped 3 bases, with 9 bases sitting between them. The CDR3 has 12 residues. Germline V gives CDR1 MDHEN, CDR2 SYDVKM.

The chain combines TRBV12-5 with TRBJ1-3; D is undetermined. Trimming took off 4 bases at V and 4 bases at J, with 14 bases between the two ends. The length of the CDR3 is 15 residues. Germline assignment: CDR1 LGHNT and CDR2 FRNRAP. The CDR3 reads CASGYQPREGNTIYF. The CDR3 DNA sequence: TGTGCTAGTGGTTACCAACCCCGGGAAGGAAACACCATATATTTT.

The chain uses TRBV6-5 and TRBJ1-1; maybe TRBD1 (6 bases). CDR1 is MNHEY, CDR2 SVGAGI, per germline. The CDR3 runs 14 residues. The ends were cut back, 2 bases at V and 1 base at J, with 8 bases in the middle. In DNA form, the CDR3 reads TGTGCCAGCAGTTACCTGACAGGGAACACTGAAGCTTTCTTT. It encodes CASSYLTGNTEAFF.

The CDR3 sequence: CASSHGRWDSPTYEQYF. As DNA, the CDR3 is TGTGCCAGCAGTCATGGCCGCTGGGACAGCCCCACCTACGAGCAGTACTTC. The V and J genes are TRBV28 and TRBJ2-7, with 7 nucleotides matching TRBD1. The CDR3 length is 17 residues. Germline assignment: CDR1 MDHEN and CDR2 SYDVKM. With V trimmed by 5 bases and J by 2 bases, 15 bases remained unmatched.

The J gene is TRBJ2-2, the V gene TRBV5-4; possible D gene TRBD2, 5 bases. The CDR3 contains 16 residues. Germline assignment: CDR1 SGHNT and CDR2 YYREEE (reference sequence). The V and J ends lost 0 bases and 3 bases respectively, with 12 bases between them. CDR3: CASSLAGITDTGELFF. The CDR3 region has the DNA TGTGCCAGCAGCTTGGCCGGGATTACGGACACCGGGGAGCTGTTTTTT.

The chain couples TRBV9 to TRBJ2-1; the D gene is possibly TRBD2 (6 bases). Germline V gene lookup returns CDR1 SGDLS and CDR2 YYNGEE. The V end lost 2 bases, the J end lost 7 bases, and 16 bases lay between the germline ends. There are 15 residues in the CDR3. The CDR3 DNA reads TGTGCCAGCAGCGTCGCCCAGGAGGGGCAGAATGAGCAGTTCTTC. Encoded protein: CASSVAQEGQNEQFF.

The V call is TRBV29-1, the J call TRBJ1-2; TRBD1 aligns across 10 bases. CDR1 and CDR2 from the germline V gene are SQVTM and ANQGSEA. The J segment lost 8 bases and the V segment lost 0 bases, leaving 9 bases of the junction unmatched. The CDR3 totals 15 residues. The CDR3 DNA reads TGCAGCGTTGAAGATTTCACCGGGACAGGGGAAGGCTACACCTTC. It yields the protein CSVEDFTGTGEGYTF.

The chain carries TRBV6-6 and TRBJ1-2; D possibly corresponds to TRBD1 (5 bases). In germline, CDR1 is MNHNY, CDR2 SVGAGI (reference sequence). The CDR3 sequence is 14 residues long. V was clipped by 5 bases and J by 4 bases, with 14 bases between them. DNA of the CDR3: TGTGCCAGCAGTCCCCGAGGGCAGGGCTATGGCTACACCTTC. This codes for CASSPRGQGYGYTF.

The V call is TRBV25-1, the J call TRBJ1-6; D is possibly TRBD1 (6 bases). V was clipped by 7 bases and J by 9 bases, with 13 bases between them. Germline CDR1 and CDR2: MGHDK and SYGVNS. The CDR3 contains 13 residues. The chain's CDR3 is CASKGGGGSPLHF. The CDR3 DNA sequence: TGTGCCAGCAAGGGGGGAGGGGGTTCACCCCTCCACTTT.

The chain recombines TRBV7-8 with TRBJ1-5; D ambiguous. V gave up 4 bases and J gave up 3 bases, with 7 bases separating them. The CDR3 loop spans 13 amino acids. The germline V gene encodes CDR1 SGHVS and CDR2 FQNEAQ. The CDR3 DNA sequence: TGTGCCAGCAGCTGGGATTACAATCAGCCCCAGCATTTT. The encoded protein is CASSWDYNQPQHF. Full variable domain (outside the CDR3, taken from reference TRBV7-8 and TRBJ1-5): GAGVSQSPRYKVAKRGQDVALRCDPISGHVSLFWYQQALGQGPEFLTYFQNEAQLDKSGLPSDRFFAERPEGSVSTLKIQRTQQEDSAVYLCASSWDYNQPQHFGDGTRLSIL.

V is TRBV7-8 and J is TRBJ1-6; no clear D gene. This CDR3 is built from 12 residues. Trimming took off 5 bases at V and 6 bases at J, with 5 bases between the two ends. CDR1 is SGHVS, CDR2 FQNEAQ, per germline. DNA of the CDR3: TGTGCCAGCAGCCCCAGTAATTCACCCCTCCACTTT. Amino acid sequence: CASSPSNSPLHF.

This clone appeared once. The chain has TRBV2 and TRBJ1-3; D is ambiguous. Germline CDR1 SNHLY, CDR2 FYNNEI. This CDR3 contains 14 residues. Trimming took 6 bases from V and 0 from J, leaving 9 bases between them. CDR3 coding DNA: TGTGCCAGCAGGGTGGGGAGCTCTGGAAACACCATATATTTT. It encodes CASRVGSSGNTIYF.

The chain uses TRBV3-1 (or the pseudogene TRBV3-2) and TRBJ2-7, with 14 bases matching TRBD2. The V and J ends lost 4 bases and 12 bases, in that order; junction bases with no gene match: 11. Germline CDR1 and CDR2: LGHDT and YNNKEL (reference sequence). This CDR3 region has 15 residues. The CDR3, as DNA: TGTGCCAGCAGCCCTTCAACCGGGACTAGCGGGAGTACGTACTTC. Its translation: CASSPSTGTSGSTYF.

V is TRBV2 and J is TRBJ1-4; tentative D call: TRBD1 (6 bases). The germline V gene has CDR1 SNHLY and CDR2 FYNNEI. This CDR3 has 13 residues. Trimming took 6 bases from V and 8 from J, leaving 13 bases between them. The DNA for the CDR3 is TGTGCCAGCAGCGCCGGACAGAACGAAAAACTGTTTTTT. Translating gives CASSAGQNEKLFF.